This T cell receptor beta chain was retrieved from a study of blood T cells in healthy people across ages. Using a J-beta primer mix together with a sample-barcoded 5' primer, a second PCR was run for roughly 6 to 11 cycles. TCRdb re-analysed the 5' RACE reads in MiXCR, keeping a single row per CDR3 protein. The table lists about 1 million distinct CDR3 sequences, 20% to 25% of them singletons. About this clonotype itself: Antigen: not known.

Study conclusions and caveats: The study found more naive CD4+ cells and higher diversity in long-lived than aged donors.

This sample was also put to use in a study of T cells of mothers and their children.

The TCR comes from a girl aged 2 to 10 in good health. The sample comprised blood.

This CDR3 is CASKGFSGTDTQYF. CDR3 in DNA: TGTGCCAGCAAAGGATTTAGCGGAACAGATACGCAGTATTTT. V gene TRBV7-2 combines with J gene TRBJ2-3; weak D call: TRBD2 (6 bases). The CDR3 is made up of 14 amino acids. V was cut by 7 bases and J by 3 bases, with 14 bases left in between. Per germline, CDR1 SGHTA and CDR2 FQGNSA.